Listed below are T cell receptor beta chains from one sample, sequenced in a study of T cell responses to AZD1222 COVID-19 vaccine. Only in-frame clones appear in the TCRdb table, and some are missing; sequencing was by immunoSEQ multiplex PCR. Of some 50,000 clones in the sample, about 81% were seen once. Sequencing was performed on peripheral blood, taken on day 0 of AZD1222 vaccination. These receptors all stem from an adult in good health. The CDR3 runs from the conserved cysteine through the conserved F or W. The D gene is left open where the match is weak. Rows may omit the clone size; those that give it use once, few, many or a size class.

j_call d_call v_call clone_size cdr3_aa cdr3_nt
TRBJ2-5 TRBD2 TRBV11-2 few CASSLGGRETQYF TGTGCCAGCAGCTTAGGCGGGAGAGAGACCCAGTACTTC
TRBJ1-2 TRBD1 TRBV11-2 . CASSLGQARDYGYTF TGTGCCAGCAGCTTGGGACAGGCCAGGGACTATGGCTACACCTTC
TRBJ2-2 . TRBV7-9 . CASSSSSRGSTGELFF TGTGCCAGCAGCTCGTCCTCCAGGGGTAGTACCGGGGAGCTGTTTTTT
TRBJ1-6 . TRBV19 few CASSPGPYNSPLHF TGTGCCAGTTCCCCAGGGCCTTATAATTCACCCCTCCACTTT
TRBJ1-6 . TRBV2 . CASRDGGDNSPLHF TGTGCCAGCAGAGACGGGGGGGATAATTCACCCCTCCACTTT
TRBJ2-4 TRBD2 TRBV11-2 . CASTPQAGVAKNIQYF TGTGCCAGCACCCCCCAGGCGGGAGTAGCCAAAAACATTCAGTACTTC
TRBJ1-2 . TRBV11-3 . CASSLGPQDGYTF TGTGCCAGCAGCTTAGGCCCCCAGGATGGCTACACCTTC
TRBJ2-2 . TRBV4-1 few CASSQVGGTGELFF TGCGCCAGCAGCCAAGTAGGGGGCACCGGGGAGCTGTTTTTT
TRBJ1-2 . TRBV7-6 few CASSLDQSGAYGYTF TGTGCCAGCAGCTTAGATCAGTCAGGGGCCTATGGCTACACCTTC
TRBJ2-5 TRBD1 TRBV6-6 . CASSSAGTGRETQYF TGTGCCAGCAGTTCCGCCGGGACAGGGAGAGAGACCCAGTACTTC
TRBJ1-3 . TRBV6-2/TRBV6-3 . CASSYSAGQSSGNTIYF TGTGCCAGCAGTTACTCTGCCGGGCAGAGCTCTGGAAACACCATATATTTT
TRBJ1-4 . TRBV7-2 . CASSASPGLRYEKLFF TGTGCCAGCAGCGCATCACCGGGTCTACGGTATGAAAAACTGTTTTTT
TRBJ1-5 TRBD1 TRBV19 . CASRLTGGSNQPQHF TGTGCCAGTAGACTCACAGGGGGCAGCAATCAGCCCCAGCATTTT
TRBJ1-5 TRBD1 TRBV24-1 . CANGQDPNQPQHF TGTGCCAACGGACAGGATCCCAATCAGCCCCAGCATTTT
TRBJ1-3 . TRBV7-2 once CASSLETGGNTIYF TGTGCCAGCAGCTTAGAGACAGGAGGAAACACCATATATTTT
TRBJ2-2 TRBD2 TRBV7-7 . CASSSLPTSGRVHEELFF TGTGCCAGCAGCTCTCTCCCAACTAGCGGGAGGGTCCACGAGGAGCTGTTTTTT
TRBJ2-7 TRBD1 TRBV11-3 . CASSSSDRRAYEQYF TGTGCCAGCAGCTCCTCGGACAGGCGGGCCTACGAGCAGTACTTC
TRBJ1-1 . TRBV7-9 . CASSLARMNTEAFF TGTGCCAGCAGCTTAGCGAGGATGAACACTGAAGCTTTCTTT
TRBJ1-5 TRBD1 TRBV2 . CASSRHQGASQPQHF TGTGCCAGCAGTAGACACCAGGGGGCCTCTCAGCCCCAGCATTTT
TRBJ2-3 TRBD2 TRBV27 . CASSQAGGADTQYF TGTGCCAGCAGTCAAGCGGGAGGAGCAGATACGCAGTATTTT
TRBJ2-1 . TRBV2 . CASSGGVGYNEQFF TGTGCCAGCAGTGGCGGGGTCGGTTACAATGAGCAGTTCTTC
TRBJ2-7 . TRBV9 . CASSPGWQSSYEQYF TGTGCCAGCAGCCCCGGCTGGCAGAGCTCCTACGAGCAGTACTTC
TRBJ2-5 . TRBV11-3 . CASSLRETQYF TGTGCCAGCAGCTTAAGAGAGACCCAGTACTTC
TRBJ2-7 . TRBV5-1 . CASSLLPSDYEQYF TGCGCCAGCAGCTTGTTGCCTAGCGACTACGAGCAGTACTTC
TRBJ2-1 . TRBV27 . CASSPGDYYNEQFF TGTGCCAGCAGTCCGGGCGATTACTACAATGAGCAGTTCTTC
TRBJ2-1 TRBD1 TRBV15 . CATSRDRGTGGNEQFF TGTGCCACCAGCAGAGATCGCGGGACAGGGGGGAATGAGCAGTTCTTC
TRBJ2-1 TRBD1 TRBV7-2 . CASSLPRDRGKVEQFF TGTGCCAGCAGCTTACCTCGGGACAGGGGAAAGGTTGAGCAGTTCTTC
TRBJ2-1 TRBD2 TRBV27 . CASSPGLAGFYNEQFF TGTGCCAGCAGTCCAGGACTAGCGGGCTTTTACAATGAGCAGTTCTTC
TRBJ2-1 TRBD1 TRBV28 . CASLTGSNEQFF TGTGCCAGTTTGACAGGGTCAAATGAGCAGTTCTTC